The present TCR beta chain was sequenced within a study of blood T cell repertoires in COVID-19. Overall study context: Sample material is recorded as cDNA or gDNA derived from T cells, B-cell-depleted T cells, or PBMCs.

Original methodology: Amplification from reference gene primers served as the basis for estimated nucleated cell counts. The data were produced by immunoSEQ multiplex PCR, yet TCRdb's version contains in-frame clones alone and is incomplete. V, J and clone size derive from that table, while D and trimming were established from the DNA sequence. The sample contains around 150,000 clones, about 87% of which appear only once. V was pared by 4 bases and J by 0 bases, with 5 bases of the junction left unmatched. The germline V gene encodes CDR1 SGHNT and CDR2 YYREEE (reference sequence). The CDR3 covers 17 residues.

This clonotype was sampled from a man aged 50-60 years with active COVID-19. The chain carries TRBV5-4 and TRBJ2-2, with TRBD2 identical over 11 bases. The specimen sequenced was peripheral blood. The CDR3, as DNA: TGTGCCAGCAGCCGAAGACTAGCGGGGCCGAACACCGGGGAGCTGTTTTTT. This gives the protein CASSRRLAGPNTGELFF.